The sequence of this T cell receptor (beta chain) was determined in a study of metastatic and nonmetastatic thyroid tumors. About the research overall: Across blood and tumor or nodule tissue, repertoires from malignant and benign thyroid patients were compared with one another. Overall study results and limits: In both blood and tumor samples, TCR beta diversity was reported significantly higher for malignant than benign nodules.

Per the authors' pipeline: CDR3 was compared across clinicopathological groups, and the resulting differences were used to build a distant-metastasis classifier for papillary thyroid cancer. TCRdb re-called clones from the PCR reads using MiXCR. TCRdb's processing, not the authors' own work, is the source of the V and J calls. The sample records 5,000 or so clones, over 25% being singletons. All patients reached thyroid surgery having received no treatment beforehand. Concerning this clone itself: Its antigen is currently unknown.

CDR1 and CDR2 (germline): DFQATT, SNEGSKA (reference sequence). The CDR3 sequence is 15 residues long. Trimming cost V 3 bases and J 8 bases; bases outside gene matches: 10. The chain uses TRBV20-1 and TRBJ1-4, with 9 bases that match TRBD1. The sample comprised adjacent normal tissue. This TCR was sampled from a female donor with papillary thyroid cancer or a benign thyroid nodule (not recorded which). Some clones in this sample may be carry-over from other donors' samples. CDR3 sequence: CSAREAGTGSEKLFF. The CDR3, as DNA: TGCAGTGCTAGGGAAGCCGGGACAGGGAGCGAAAAACTGTTTTTT.